Listed below are T cell receptor beta chains from one sample, sequenced in a study of blood T cell repertoires in COVID-19. Data came from immunoSEQ multiplex PCR; TCRdb stores just in-frame clones and leaves some out. Among about 310,000 clones, roughly 91% were seen once, and the ten largest hold 1%. The specimen sequenced was peripheral blood. The receptors were gathered from a man over 45 with active or convalescent COVID-19. CDR3s leave out the opening cysteine and the closing phenylalanine or tryptophan. Fields, in order: J gene, D gene, V gene, CDR3 protein. A D gene is named only where the DNA matches it firmly.

TRBJ1-1,.,TRBV28,ASSLGGRENTEAF
TRBJ2-5,TRBD2,TRBV29-1,SVEAAWGGETQY
TRBJ2-1,TRBD2,TRBV28,ASSYERGEVSYNEQF
TRBJ1-4,TRBD1,TRBV19,ASSIFLPGTGGEKLF
TRBJ2-1,TRBD2,TRBV24-1,ATSGIAGGPYNEQF
TRBJ2-1,TRBD2,TRBV7-8,ASSYNSGSPINEQF
TRBJ2-2,TRBD1,TRBV15,ATSRRTGTNTGELF
TRBJ2-2,TRBD1,TRBV18,ASSPPTDRAGELF
TRBJ2-5,.,TRBV5-4,ASSSTGGEETQY
TRBJ2-1,TRBD2,TRBV24-1,ATSQTGGGTYNEQF
TRBJ2-1,.,TRBV28,ASSSLMRAREQF
TRBJ2-7,TRBD1,TRBV28,ASSPSGTGIHEQY
TRBJ1-2,TRBD1,TRBV7-2,VSSSRQGEDGYT